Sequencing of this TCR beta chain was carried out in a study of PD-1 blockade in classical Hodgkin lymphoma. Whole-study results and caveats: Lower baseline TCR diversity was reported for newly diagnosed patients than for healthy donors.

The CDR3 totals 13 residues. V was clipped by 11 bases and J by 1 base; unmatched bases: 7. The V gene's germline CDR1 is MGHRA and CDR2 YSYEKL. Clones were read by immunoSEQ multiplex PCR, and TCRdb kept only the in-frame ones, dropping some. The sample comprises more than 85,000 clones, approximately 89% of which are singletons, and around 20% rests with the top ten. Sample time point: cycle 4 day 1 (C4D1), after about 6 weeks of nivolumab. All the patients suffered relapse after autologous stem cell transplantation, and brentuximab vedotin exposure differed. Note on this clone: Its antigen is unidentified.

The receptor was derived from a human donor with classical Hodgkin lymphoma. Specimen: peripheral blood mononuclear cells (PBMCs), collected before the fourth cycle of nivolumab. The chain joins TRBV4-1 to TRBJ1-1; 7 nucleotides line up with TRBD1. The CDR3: CAAGTVSNTEAFF. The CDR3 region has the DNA TGCGCCGCTGGGACAGTTTCGAACACTGAAGCTTTCTTT.